This T cell receptor (beta chain) is drawn from a study of T cell repertoires in cytomegalovirus infection. As for this clonotype: What it binds is unknown.

One entry per CDR3 protein, called by TCRdb with MiXCR from the reads. The sample consists of a few hundred thousand distinct CDR3 sequences, under 55% of them appearing once. The study's findings and limits: The study identified carriers of CMV plus the relevant HLA from cumulative public TCR beta family frequency.

Germline CDR1 SGHVS, CDR2 FQNEAQ. With V trimmed by 0 bases and J by 6 bases, 7 bases remained unmatched. The length of the CDR3 is 16 residues. The clonotype comes from a human donor in good health (CMV status not recorded). Some clones in this sample may be carry-over from other donors' samples. The chain combines TRBV7-8 with TRBJ2-3; 9 positions match TRBD2. Here the sequenced sample was cultured PBMCs, taken from culture after CMV antigen stimulation. The CDR3 nucleotides read TGTGCCAGCAGCTTAGCGGTGCCTAGCGGGGTTGATACGCAGTATTTT. It encodes CASSLAVPSGVDTQYF.